Below are 29 T cell receptor beta chains sequenced from a single sample in a study of radiation and T cells in renal cell carcinoma. Profiled with immunoSEQ multiplex PCR; TCRdb holds only in-frame clones, not every one. The sample has about 76,000 clones, approximately 90% seen once. The time point was: blood 4 weeks post-SBRT, at nephrectomy. As to treatment: 15 Gy SBRT to primary tumor, nephrectomy 4 weeks later. Here the sequenced sample was blood, taken from a patient whose treatment included radiotherapy and nephrectomy. These receptors were obtained from a woman aged 65 to 85 with renal cell carcinoma.

The chain carries TRBV5-1 and TRBJ1-3; D is possibly TRBD1 (5 bases). This CDR3 is 16 amino acids long. Germline V gene data show CDR1 as SGHRS and CDR2 as YFSETQ. V was shortened by 0 bases and J by 4 bases, with 14 bases between the two germline ends. This CDR3 reads CASSLAVGTAGNTIYF. CDR3 DNA sequence: TGCGCCAGCAGCTTGGCCGTGGGGACGGCCGGAAACACCATATATTTT.

V and J are TRBV11-2 and TRBJ1-6, with a weak D call TRBD1 (5 bases). Germline-derived CDR1 and CDR2 are SGHAT and FQNNGV. The CDR3 length is 18 residues. V was pared by 5 bases and J by 7 bases, with 24 bases between. The CDR3 loop is CASSSGTERGFYNSPLHF. CDR3 sequence (DNA): TGTGCCAGCAGCAGCGGAACCGAAAGGGGATTCTACAATTCACCCCTCCACTTT.

CDR3 in amino acids: CAIKSVDNQPQHF. Written as DNA, the CDR3 is TGTGCCATCAAATCGGTCGATAATCAGCCCCAGCATTTT. This chain links TRBV10-3 with TRBJ1-5; D is unresolved. Per the germline V gene, CDR1 is ENHRY and CDR2 is SYGVKD. V lost 7 bases to trimming and J lost 4 bases, with 11 bases between them. The CDR3 contains 13 residues.

V is TRBV19 and J is TRBJ2-7, with a weak D call TRBD2 (5 bases). Germline V gives CDR1 LNHDA, CDR2 SQIVND (reference sequence). The germline V and J ends were trimmed by 6 bases and 6 bases, with 18 bases remaining between them. The CDR3 contains 14 residues. CDR3: CASSSAGGAAEQYF. Written as DNA, the CDR3 is TGTGCCAGTAGCTCGGCGGGCGGCGCCGCCGAGCAGTACTTC.

J is TRBJ2-7 and V is TRBV6-6; no definite D call. Germline lookup yields CDR1 MNHNY and CDR2 SVGAGI (reference sequence). V lost 6 bases and J lost 4, with 10 bases in between. The CDR3 contains 12 residues. The CDR3 sequence is CASRTTDYEQYF. The CDR3 DNA reads as TGTGCCAGCAGAACGACTGATTACGAGCAGTACTTC.

The rearrangement joins TRBV12-5 to TRBJ1-1; D is unclear. CDR1 is LGHNT, CDR2 FRNRAP, per germline. This CDR3 comprises 15 residues. Between the trimmed V and J ends, which lost 0 bases and 0 bases, there was a span of 8 bases. The CDR3 loop is CASGLVSGVNTEAFF. CDR3 coding DNA: TGTGCTAGTGGTTTGGTGTCTGGGGTGAACACTGAAGCTTTCTTT.

CDR3 sequence (DNA): TGTGCCAGCAGCTTGGTGCTACCTGGGACCGGGGAGCTGTTTTTT. It codes for CASSLVLPGTGELFF. The rearrangement uses TRBV5-4 and TRBJ2-2; the D is unclear. The CDR3 covers 15 residues. Germline lookup yields CDR1 SGHNT and CDR2 YYREEE (reference sequence). Trimming took off 0 bases at V and 5 bases at J, with 11 bases between the two ends.

This chain links TRBV6-6 with TRBJ1-5; D perhaps matches TRBD1 (5 bases). There are 16 residues in the CDR3. V lost 6 bases and J lost 3, with 18 bases in between. Per the germline V gene, CDR1 is MNHNY and CDR2 is SVGAGI (reference sequence). CDR3 in DNA: TGTGCCAGCAGCCCGGGGAAGGGGACGAACAATCAGCCCCAGCATTTT. As protein: CASSPGKGTNNQPQHF.

The V call is TRBV7-9, the J call TRBJ1-6; D is undetermined. The CDR3 runs to 15 residues. Germline V gene data show CDR1 as SEHNR and CDR2 as FQNEAQ (reference sequence). The ends were cut back, 5 bases at V and 7 bases at J, with 15 bases in the middle. The CDR3 coding sequence is TGTGCCAGCAGCGCGCAGACAAGACCAAATTCACCCCTCCACTTT. Amino acids: CASSAQTRPNSPLHF.

The chain employs TRBV19 and TRBJ2-3; 7 bases map to TRBD1. This CDR3 contains 13 residues. Germline V gives CDR1 LNHDA, CDR2 SQIVND (reference sequence). The ends lost 8 bases at V and 6 bases at J; junction bases unmatched: 8. The CDR3 bases are TGTGCCAGTCTCGAACAGGGGCGGGATACGCAGTATTTT. Translating gives CASLEQGRDTQYF.

The chain employs TRBV7-2 and TRBJ1-2, with D hard to call. Trimming stripped 5 bases from V and 5 bases from J, with 21 bases between. Germline CDR1 is SGHTA and CDR2 is FQGNSA. This CDR3 has 16 amino acids. CDR3 in DNA: TGTGCCAGCAGCCTCTCGACGGTTCCAGTATCGTATGGCTACACCTTC. Translated: CASSLSTVPVSYGYTF.

This chain links TRBV9 with TRBJ2-5, with D perhaps TRBD1 or TRBD2 (5 bases each). The germline gives CDR1 SGDLS, CDR2 YYNGEE. The ends were cut back, 4 bases at V and 5 bases at J, with 18 bases in the middle. This CDR3 has 15 residues. The CDR3 sequence: CASSISGPPQETQYF. CDR3 coding DNA: TGTGCCAGCAGCATCTCGGGGCCCCCACAGGAGACCCAGTACTTC. Full variable domain (remainder filled in from reference TRBV9 and TRBJ2-5): DSGVTQTPKHLITATGQRVTLRCSPRSGDLSVYWYQQSLDQGLQFLIQYYNGEERAKGNILERFSAQQFPDLHSELNLSSLELGDSALYFCASSISGPPQETQYFGPGTRLLVL.

V usage is TRBV30 and J usage is TRBJ2-5; the D is unclear. The assigned J gene may be wrong: the sequence end matches TRBJ2-7 better. The CDR3 covers 11 residues. Germline V gene lookup returns CDR1 GTSNPN and CDR2 SVGIG (reference sequence). The CDR3 DNA is TGTGCCTGGAGTGATTCCTACGAGCAGTACTTC. Translation: CAWSDSYEQYF.

The chain links TRBV7-9 to TRBJ2-3, with 14 bases lining up with TRBD2. There are 17 residues in the CDR3. Germline assignment: CDR1 SEHNR and CDR2 FQNEAQ (reference sequence). The trim removed 2 bases at V and 6 bases at J, leaving 7 bases unmatched. CDR3 loop: CASSLPTSGGAVDTQYF. CDR3 DNA: TGTGCCAGCAGCTTACCGACTAGCGGGGGGGCCGTTGATACGCAGTATTTT.

The J gene is TRBJ1-2, the V gene TRBV4-3; TRBD1 matches 8 bases. Unmatched junction bases numbered 6, after V lost 4 bases and J lost 8 bases. The CDR3 sequence is 13 residues long. Looked up from germline, CDR1 is LGHNA and CDR2 is YSLEER. The CDR3 loop is CASSRTGLVGYTF. The CDR3, as DNA: TGCGCCAGCAGCCGGACAGGGTTAGTGGGCTACACCTTC.

The chain joins TRBV7-2 to TRBJ2-3, with 8 bases lining up with TRBD2. This CDR3 contains 15 residues. CDR1 and CDR2 from the germline V gene are SGHTA and FQGNSA. With V trimmed by 2 bases and J by 3 bases, 4 bases remained unmatched. The CDR3, as DNA: TGTGCCAGCAGCTTACGGGGGGGCCAGACAGATACGCAGTATTTT. As protein: CASSLRGGQTDTQYF.

The gene calls are TRBV19 and TRBJ2-3, with 11 bases aligning to TRBD1. Germline values: CDR1 LNHDA, CDR2 SQIVND (reference sequence). Trimming removed 6 bases from V and 5 bases from J; junction bases left unmatched: 10. This CDR3 spans 16 amino acids. CDR3 nucleotides: TGTGCCAGTAGCCATAGAGGACAGGGGGCACAAGATACGCAGTATTTT. Encoded protein: CASSHRGQGAQDTQYF.

V is TRBV5-8 and J is TRBJ1-1; no clear D gene. Germline V gene lookup returns CDR1 SGHTS and CDR2 YDEGEE. With 0 bases removed from V and 2 bases from J, the gap between germline ends came to 11 bases. This CDR3 has 15 residues. The CDR3 sequence is CASSLVVQFNTEAFF. Written as DNA, the CDR3 is TGTGCCAGCAGCTTGGTCGTTCAGTTCAACACTGAAGCTTTCTTT.

The gene calls are TRBV30 and TRBJ1-3, with D perhaps TRBD1 (5 bases). This CDR3 comprises 15 residues. The germline gives CDR1 GTSNPN, CDR2 SVGIG (reference sequence). Trimming removed 0 bases from V and 0 bases from J, with 9 bases in between. The CDR3, as DNA: TGTGCCTGGAGTGTACTGGGGCTCTCTGGAAACACCATATATTTT. Its protein product is CAWSVLGLSGNTIYF.

This chain connects TRBV7-3 to TRBJ1-1, with a tentative D call TRBD1 (6 bases). V lost 5 bases, J lost 1 base, and 14 bases lay in between. The germline gives CDR1 SGHTA, CDR2 FQGTGA. CDR3 size: 15 residues. The CDR3 bases are TGTGCCAGCAGCCAATCCCCGGACAGGAACACTGAAGCTTTCTTT. Protein sequence: CASSQSPDRNTEAFF.

The V and J genes are TRBV5-1 and TRBJ2-3, with D maybe TRBD2 (7 bases). The CDR3 consists of 16 residues. From germline, CDR1 is SGHRS and CDR2 YFSETQ. Trimming stripped 4 bases from V and 3 bases from J, with 18 bases between. Here the CDR3 DNA reads TGCGCCAGCAGCCCCTCGGTGGGGGGGCAGACAGATACGCAGTATTTT. This gives the protein CASSPSVGGQTDTQYF.

This clone has only a few counts. The chain couples TRBV19 to TRBJ1-1, with 9 positions matching TRBD1. CDR3 length equals 16 residues. Germline V gene sequence: CDR1 LNHDA, CDR2 SQIVND (reference sequence). Germline trimming cut 7 bases from V and 6 bases from J; bases unmatched to any gene: 15. CDR3 coding DNA: TGTGCCAGTACCATACGACAGGGGGTCATCGGCGCTGAAGCTTTCTTT. This encodes CASTIRQGVIGAEAFF.

This chain links TRBV5-1 with TRBJ2-2; 14 nucleotides agree with TRBD2. CDR1 and CDR2 from the germline V gene are SGHRS and YFSETQ. V lost 2 bases to trimming and J lost 1 base; unmatched junction nucleotides: 4. This CDR3 is built from 18 residues. The CDR3 nucleotides are TGCGCCAGCAGCTTCAGGACTAGCGGGGGGCTGAACACCGGGGAGCTGTTTTTT. It codes for CASSFRTSGGLNTGELFF.

This clone was seen only a few times. The chain is built from TRBV6-5 and TRBJ1-5; TRBD1 might be the D (6 bases). CDR3 length: 13 residues. Germline CDR1 MNHEY, CDR2 SVGAGI. Between the trimmed V and J ends, which lost 4 bases and 9 bases, there was a span of 13 bases. In DNA form, the CDR3 reads TGTGCCAGCAGTTTGGGGGCCTGGAGGCCCCAGCATTTT. Its translation is CASSLGAWRPQHF.

The chain couples TRBV28 to TRBJ2-1; D not resolved. The CDR3 loop spans 15 amino acids. Trimming stripped 3 bases from V and 0 bases from J, with 9 bases between. Germline V gives CDR1 MDHEN, CDR2 SYDVKM. CDR3 nucleotides: TGTGCCAGCAGTTTTTACAGCGACTCCTACAATGAGCAGTTCTTC. This translates into CASSFYSDSYNEQFF. The whole variable domain, filled in from reference TRBV28 and TRBJ2-1, reads DVKVTQSSRYLVKRTGEKVFLECVQDMDHENMFWYRQDPGLGLRLIYFSYDVKMKEKGDIPEGYSVSREKKERFSLILESASTNQTSMYLCASSFYSDSYNEQFFGPGTRLTVL.

This clone was found once. The chain has TRBV30 and TRBJ1-2; possible D gene TRBD1, 6 bases. The V end lost 3 bases, the J end lost 8 bases, and 13 bases lay between the germline ends. This CDR3 has 12 residues. Germline CDR1 and CDR2: GTSNPN and SVGIG (reference sequence). The CDR3: CAWRRGPEGYTF. CDR3 sequence (DNA): TGTGCCTGGAGGCGGGGGCCTGAGGGCTACACCTTC.

The chain joins TRBV4-3 to TRBJ2-7; D not resolved. Looked up from germline, CDR1 is LGHNA and CDR2 is YSLEER. Trimming cost V 4 bases and J 2 bases, with 15 bases left between them. The CDR3 runs to 15 residues. CDR3 loop: CASSREVRFAYEQYF. The CDR3, as DNA: TGCGCCAGCAGCCGTGAAGTGAGGTTCGCCTACGAGCAGTACTTC.

The chain recombines TRBV27 with TRBJ1-4, with TRBD1 as a possible D gene (6 bases). Germline V gene lookup returns CDR1 MNHEY and CDR2 SMNVEV (reference sequence). The CDR3 consists of 13 residues. The ends were cut back, 6 bases at V and 7 bases at J, with 12 bases in the middle. CDR3 region: CASRTWGAEKLFF. The CDR3, as DNA: TGTGCCAGCAGGACGTGGGGGGCTGAAAAACTGTTTTTT.

In DNA form, the CDR3 reads TGTGCCAGAGTTTCAGGTCCCCCTGAATATGAGCAGTTCTTC. Its protein is CARVSGPPEYEQFF. This sequence joins TRBV5-3 and TRBJ2-1; unclear D gene. TRBV5-3 is an ORF; its function is uncertain. There are 14 residues in the CDR3. Trimming stripped 7 bases from V and 8 bases from J, with 19 bases between.